Sequencing of this TCR beta chain was carried out in a study of blood T cell repertoires in COVID-19. Study information: Sites across the United States, Italy and Spain contributed samples from acute and convalescent COVID-19. T cells, B-cell-depleted T cells, or PBMCs supplied cDNA or gDNA.

Deletions cut 3 bases from V and 11 bases from J, with 19 bases between. The CDR3 has 14 residues. Per the germline V gene, CDR1 is SNHLY and CDR2 is FYNNEI. This clone was detected only once. Patients of the Seattle cohort, enrolled during active infection, were followed longitudinally. Original analysis: The authors estimated nucleated cell counts from reference gene primer amplification. The protocol was immunoSEQ multiplex PCR, while the TCRdb copy is restricted to in-frame clones and leaves out a portion. The V and J calls and clone size come from that table; D and trimming were worked out from the DNA. The table lists fewer than 200,000 clones, roughly 80% of them singletons.

Sequenced sample: peripheral blood. This sequence joins TRBV2 and TRBJ1-1; D gene ambiguous. This clonotype originated in a woman between 40 and 55 years old with COVID-19, enrolled during active disease. The CDR3 DNA follows: TGTGCCAGCAGTGAGGGTTGGGAGAATAGCCCCGCTTTCTTT. Its translation is CASSEGWENSPAFF.